The rows below give T cell receptor beta chains drawn from one sample of a study of T-cell reconstitution after alpha-beta-depleted transplantation in children. TCRdb processed the PCR reads anew with MiXCR; each CDR3 protein has one entry. In the table there are a few hundred thousand distinct CDR3 sequences, around two fifths of which are singletons. Source: PBMCs, taken before TCRalphabeta/CD19-depleted stem cell transplant. The receptors derive from a girl aged 2-10 years with aplastic anemia, due to receive a stem cell transplant. Both conserved end residues are trimmed from each CDR3. A D gene is named only where the DNA matches it firmly.

j_gene | v_gene | d_gene | len | CDR3aa
TRBJ2-2 | TRBV29-1 | . | 9 | SVGGAGELF
TRBJ2-2 | TRBV12-3/TRBV12-4 | TRBD1 | 13 | ASSPRQGNTGELF
TRBJ2-5 | TRBV15 | TRBD1 | 15 | ATSRWRDRGRGETQY
TRBJ2-3 | TRBV20-1 | TRBD2 | 16 | SARPDSIPAGGTDTQY
TRBJ2-5 | TRBV20-1 | . | 12 | SARVLGGGETQY
TRBJ2-3 | TRBV12-3/TRBV12-4 | TRBD2 | 13 | ASSRAGGGGDTQY
TRBJ2-7 | TRBV6-5 | . | 12 | ASRGVDLPYEQY
TRBJ2-7 | TRBV4-3 | . | 13 | ASSLHLDGPSEQY
TRBJ2-6 | TRBV20-1 | TRBD1 | 16 | SARDLRQGAAGANVLT
TRBJ2-7 | TRBV29-1 | . | 11 | SVVTSASYEQY
TRBJ2-7 | TRBV11-2 | . | 11 | ASSLGGTYEQY
TRBJ2-3 | TRBV7-9 | . | 11 | ASSRQGRDTQY
TRBJ1-5 | TRBV20-1 | . | 12 | SASGAGTNQPQH
TRBJ2-7 | TRBV29-1 | . | 11 | SVRGAGAYEQY
TRBJ2-3 | TRBV29-1 | . | 11 | SVEQQGTDTQY
TRBJ2-2 | TRBV11-3 | . | 11 | ASSKTNTGELF
TRBJ1-4 | TRBV7-9 | . | 13 | ASSFPATTNEKLF
TRBJ2-7 | TRBV7-2 | . | 12 | ASSLGAASYEQY
TRBJ2-3 | TRBV6-5 | TRBD2 | 12 | ASSYRRERDTQY
TRBJ1-2 | TRBV20-1 | . | 10 | SAIGGGYGYT
TRBJ2-3 | TRBV7-9 | . | 14 | ASSPLHKRNTDTQY
TRBJ2-7 | TRBV7-2 | . | 10 | ASSVRGGEQY
TRBJ2-7 | TRBV18 | TRBD1 | 14 | ASSAGQGAGGYEQY
TRBJ1-5 | TRBV28 | TRBD1 | 12 | ASRDDRGNQPQH
TRBJ2-1 | TRBV2 | . | 12 | ASSERGRESEQF
TRBJ2-3 | TRBV6-5 | . | 10 | ASSSATGTQY
TRBJ2-2 | TRBV29-1 | . | 11 | SVKRTNTGELF
TRBJ2-1 | TRBV7-9 | TRBD2 | 11 | ASSREGGRRQF
TRBJ2-3 | TRBV7-3 | . | 16 | ASSPRGGTGTSTDTQY
TRBJ2-4 | TRBV4-1 | TRBD1 | 16 | ASSQVGQGGQAKNIQY
TRBJ2-5 | TRBV7-2 | TRBD2 | 17 | ASSLAALAGFTARETQY
TRBJ2-7 | TRBV5-1 | . | 13 | ASSLAPGGFYEQY
TRBJ2-2 | TRBV6-4 | TRBD2 | 15 | ASSDSGTSGNTGELF
TRBJ2-7 | TRBV10-3 | . | 9 | AIGTTYEQY
TRBJ2-1 | TRBV3-1 | . | 12 | ASSQGGWENEQF
TRBJ2-7 | TRBV6-1 | . | 10 | ASKPGPYEQY
TRBJ2-1 | TRBV5-5 | . | 13 | ASSIAGILYNEQF
TRBJ2-3 | TRBV6-5 | TRBD1 | 13 | ASSYQGTGVGTQY
TRBJ2-7 | TRBV18 | TRBD1 | 14 | ASSRLARGSSYEQY
TRBJ2-3 | TRBV5-5 | . | 13 | ASIVGTVSTDTQY
TRBJ1-3 | TRBV15 | . | 14 | ATSRGPRGSGNTIY
TRBJ1-1 | TRBV5-1 | . | 12 | ASSGGASRTEAF
TRBJ2-3 | TRBV12-3/TRBV12-4 | . | 15 | ASSFPASFSWGYTQY
TRBJ1-2 | TRBV28 | . | 12 | ASSEPTPTYGYT
TRBJ1-2 | TRBV5-1 | . | 11 | ASSHEGNYGYT
TRBJ1-1 | TRBV6-6 | . | 9 | ASTLDTEAF
TRBJ2-7 | TRBV18 | TRBD2 | 11 | ASLPLAGVEQY
TRBJ2-3 | TRBV7-9 | TRBD1 | 11 | ASSAGTGYVEY
TRBJ1-2 | TRBV6-1 | . | 13 | ASSPRGSLQHGYT
TRBJ2-3 | TRBV3-1 | TRBD2 | 13 | ASSLGVAGTATQY
TRBJ2-1 | TRBV12-3/TRBV12-4 | TRBD2 | 15 | ASSLGVTSGSPNEQF
TRBJ2-5 | TRBV5-6 | TRBD2 | 12 | ASSRGGLQETQY
TRBJ2-1 | TRBV20-1 | TRBD2 | 15 | CAPTKGLAGHYNEQF